The sample holds many counts of the clone carrying this TCR beta chain. Its target is not known. The record originates from a study of beta chain features in type 1 diabetes. At the level of the study: Age, gender and cell yields were alike across patients and healthy donors.

The entirety of the isolated RNA underwent reverse transcription, so expressed TCRB transcripts were sequenced. Libraries were prepared by immunoSEQ multiplex PCR; TCRdb keeps only in-frame clonotypes and omits some of them. The sample contains some 160,000 clones, roughly 9% of which appear only once. All sorted populations exceeded 95% purity. Germline CDR1 and CDR2: MGHRA and YSYEKL. The V segment lost 4 bases and the J segment 0 bases; nucleotides outside the gene matches: 2. The CDR3 consists of 14 residues. Study-wide points: Shorter TCRB CDR3s, moderately but significantly so, were found in Type 1 diabetes patients in all four CD4+ subsets. The study found fewer insertions and more deletions at VDJ junctions in type 1 diabetes patients. Any HLA type influence on TCRB rearrangement was left unresolved here.

The sample taken for sequencing was central memory CD4+ T cells from blood. V gene TRBV4-1 combines with J gene TRBJ2-5; 7 nucleotides agree with TRBD2. This TCR was recovered from a woman aged 25 to 39 with type 1 diabetes. The CDR3 sequence: CASSRGGDQETQYF. The CDR3 DNA follows: TGCGCCAGCAGCCGGGGGGGGGACCAAGAGACCCAGTACTTC.